This T cell receptor (beta chain) is drawn from a study of T cell responses to AZD1222 COVID-19 vaccine. Findings and limits, study-wide: The study identified only 6 or 7 AZD1222 recipients as seropositive at baseline. Repertoires were obtained only post-peak T cell response.

Generated by immunoSEQ multiplex PCR, the TCRdb table keeps only in-frame clones and is missing some. The repertoire has some 150,000 clones, 90% of them found once; the top ten carry under 20%. To note about this clone: What it binds is not known.

The V gene's germline CDR1 is MNHEY and CDR2 SVGAGI. Trimming took 6 bases from V and 7 from J, leaving 21 bases between them. CDR3 size: 15 residues. The TCR sequence derives from an adult in good health. The V gene is TRBV6-5, the J gene TRBJ1-2, with D possibly TRBD1 on 6 matching bases. The sequencing used peripheral blood, collected on day 0 of AZD1222 vaccination. The CDR3, as DNA: TGTGCCAGCAGACCAAGACAGGTATCGGGGTCTGGCTACACCTTC. This gives the protein CASRPRQVSGSGYTF.